The 18 T cell receptor beta chains below all came from one sample that was sequenced in a study of T cell responses to AZD1222 COVID-19 vaccine. The table came from immunoSEQ multiplex PCR; TCRdb's copy has only in-frame clones and leaves some out. This table holds around 20,000 clones, roughly 80% found once. The material sequenced was peripheral blood, taken 28 days after the second AZD1222 dose. These receptors were taken from an adult who received the AZD1222 COVID-19 vaccine.

The chain joins TRBV10-3 to TRBJ2-1; 9 bases agree with TRBD1. V lost 7 bases to trimming and J lost 8 bases; unmatched junction nucleotides: 6. The CDR3 is made up of 13 amino acids. CDR1 ENHRY and CDR2 SYGVKD come from the germline V gene. CDR3 in amino acids: CAIKGYRGHEQFF. CDR3 DNA sequence: TGTGCCATCAAAGGGTACAGGGGGCATGAGCAGTTCTTC.

In DNA, the CDR3 is TGTGCCAGCTCACCAGGGGGGGACAGATCCTACGAGCAGTACTTC. It encodes CASSPGGDRSYEQYF. The genes are TRBV18 and TRBJ2-7; either TRBD1 or TRBD2 may fit D (7 bases each). The CDR3 loop spans 15 amino acids. V was clipped by 2 bases and J by 1 base, with 12 bases between them. The germline V gene encodes CDR1 KGHSH and CDR2 LQKENI.

This clone was detected only once. The rearrangement links TRBV6-4 to TRBJ1-1; D is uncertain. Germline CDR1 and CDR2: MRHNA and SNTAGT. V was cut by 5 bases and J by 6 bases, with 13 bases left in between. CDR3 size: 13 residues. CDR3: CASSSNTDSEAFF. CDR3 nucleotide sequence: TGTGCCAGCAGTTCCAATACGGACTCTGAAGCTTTCTTT.

This chain joins TRBV4-1 and TRBJ2-7; D is undetermined. The CDR3 covers 13 residues. Germline V gene sequence: CDR1 MGHRA, CDR2 YSYEKL. V lost 0 bases to trimming and J lost 7 bases, with 10 bases between them. DNA of the CDR3: TGCGCCAGCAGCCAAGATTGGGTGGGGGAGCAGTACTTC. Its protein product is CASSQDWVGEQYF.

This clone occurred once. J is TRBJ2-3 and V is TRBV3-1 (or the pseudogene TRBV3-2), with D possibly matching TRBD2 (6 bases). The V gene's germline CDR1 is LGHDT and CDR2 YNNKEL (reference sequence). The CDR3 contains 12 residues. V was cut by 4 bases and J by 5 bases, with 7 bases left in between. The CDR3 DNA follows: TGTGCCAGCAGCCCGGGACTAGATACGCAGTATTTT. Amino acids: CASSPGLDTQYF.

Written as DNA, the CDR3 is TGTGCCAGCAGCTTAGTGTACGGGACTAGCGGCAACAATGAGCAGTTCTTC. Residues: CASSLVYGTSGNNEQFF. The chain carries TRBV7-2 and TRBJ2-1; 11 nucleotides match TRBD2. Losses at the gene ends were 1 base for V and 5 bases for J; bases not matched to a gene: 7. This CDR3 is built from 17 residues. CDR1 is SGHTA and CDR2 is FQGNSA in the germline V gene.

The chain employs TRBV28 and TRBJ2-1; TRBD2 is a possible D gene (6 bases). Trimming shortened V by 4 bases and J by 3 bases, and 19 bases separated the two germline ends. Germline values: CDR1 MDHEN, CDR2 SYDVKM. This CDR3 is 17 amino acids long. CDR3 sequence reads: CASSSPGGFGSYNEQFF. CDR3 in DNA: TGTGCCAGCAGTTCCCCTGGGGGGTTCGGTAGCTACAATGAGCAGTTCTTC.

V gene TRBV9 combines with J gene TRBJ2-2; D unresolved. Germline CDR1 SGDLS, CDR2 YYNGEE. The CDR3 spans 16 residues. V lost 3 bases and J 0 bases, leaving 12 bases between the germline ends. Here the CDR3 reads CASSALTDANTGELFF. The CDR3 region has the DNA TGTGCCAGCAGCGCCTTGACGGACGCGAACACCGGGGAGCTGTTTTTT.

This rearrangement joins TRBV27 to TRBJ2-5, with 8 bases fitting TRBD1. This CDR3 comprises 14 residues. V lost 3 bases and J lost 3; bases outside the gene matches: 3. Germline values: CDR1 MNHEY, CDR2 SMNVEV (reference sequence). The CDR3 is CASSFLGQEETQYF. The CDR3 DNA reads TGTGCCAGCAGTTTCCTGGGACAGGAAGAGACCCAGTACTTC.

The CDR3 here is CASSSTVDTQYF. The CDR3 DNA is TGTGCCAGCAGCTCGACTGTAGATACGCAGTATTTT. The J gene is TRBJ2-3, the V gene TRBV7-3; D not resolved. Trimming removed 4 bases from V and 5 bases from J, with 7 bases in between. There are 12 residues in the CDR3. In germline, CDR1 is SGHTA, CDR2 FQGTGA.

This clone was picked up a small number of times. The gene calls are TRBV5-6 and TRBJ2-7; D may be TRBD2 (5 bases). Trimming shortened V by 7 bases and J by 2 bases, and 13 bases separated the two germline ends. CDR1 is SGHDT and CDR2 is YYEEEE in the germline V gene. This CDR3 has 13 amino acids. The chain's CDR3 is CASGLAVTYEQYF. As DNA, the CDR3 is TGTGCCAGCGGGCTAGCAGTTACCTACGAGCAGTACTTC.

The rearrangement links TRBV5-6 to TRBJ1-2; possibly TRBD1 for D (5 bases). The CDR3 length is 14 residues. Germline V lookup: CDR1 SGHDT, CDR2 YYEEEE. V lost 5 bases and J 2 bases, leaving 13 bases between the germline ends. The CDR3 region is CASSPPGPNYGYTF. The CDR3 bases are TGTGCCAGCAGTCCTCCGGGACCAAACTATGGCTACACCTTC. Filled out from reference TRBV5-6 and TRBJ1-2, the complete variable domain reads DAGVTQSPTHLIKTRGQQVTLRCSPKSGHDTVSWYQQALGQGPQFIFQYYEEEERQRGNFPDRFSGHQFPNYSSELNVNALLLGDSALYLCASSPPGPNYGYTFGSGTRLTVV.

The genes are TRBV19 and TRBJ1-1; D remains unclear. The CDR3 is made up of 14 amino acids. V lost 8 bases, J lost 3 bases, and 16 bases lay in between. CDR1 LNHDA and CDR2 SQIVND come from the germline V gene (reference sequence). CDR3 coding DNA: TGTGCCAGTCAATTTGGACGGTGGGACACTGAAGCTTTCTTT. Translated: CASQFGRWDTEAFF. The variable domain in full, with the rest retrieved from reference TRBV19 and TRBJ1-1, is DGGITQSPKYLFRKEGQNVTLSCEQNLNHDAMYWYRQDPGQGLRLIYYSQIVNDFQKGDIAEGYSVSREKKESFPLTVTSAQKNPTAFYLCASQFGRWDTEAFFGQGTRLTVV.

The chain recombines TRBV7-8 with TRBJ2-3; no reliable D call. Trimming removed 2 bases at V and 2 bases at J, with 11 bases between. CDR1 and CDR2 from the germline V gene are SGHVS and FQNEAQ. This CDR3 region has 15 residues. The CDR3 protein is CASSLIQPYTDTQYF. CDR3 in DNA: TGTGCCAGCAGCTTAATCCAGCCCTACACAGATACGCAGTATTTT.

The V gene is TRBV2, the J gene TRBJ2-7; the D gene could be TRBD1 or TRBD2 (5 bases each). V lost 5 bases and J lost 9, with 14 bases in between. CDR1 is SNHLY, CDR2 FYNNEI, per germline. CDR3 length: 12 residues. The CDR3 bases are TGTGCCAGCAGTTGGGACGGCGTCGGGCAGTACTTC. This translates into CASSWDGVGQYF.

The gene calls are TRBV5-4 and TRBJ2-7, with D possibly called TRBD1 or TRBD2 (6 bases each). The CDR3 covers 17 residues. CDR1 SGHNT and CDR2 YYREEE come from the germline V gene (reference sequence). Trimming left V 4 bases short and J 0 bases short, with 20 bases between. The CDR3 reads CASSPDMEGVLSYEQYF. In DNA form, the CDR3 reads TGTGCCAGCAGCCCCGACATGGAGGGGGTTCTCTCCTACGAGCAGTACTTC.

This clone turned up a few times. The rearrangement joins TRBV7-8 to TRBJ1-4, with TRBD1 as a possible D gene (6 bases). V lost 5 bases and J 3 bases, leaving 13 bases between the germline ends. CDR1 and CDR2 (germline): SGHVS, FQNEAQ. This CDR3 has 15 amino acids. The DNA for the CDR3 is TGTGCCAGCAGCACCCGACAGGTGGCTAATGAAAAACTGTTTTTT. Its translation: CASSTRQVANEKLFF. The variable domain in full, with the rest retrieved from reference TRBV7-8 and TRBJ1-4, is GAGVSQSPRYKVAKRGQDVALRCDPISGHVSLFWYQQALGQGPEFLTYFQNEAQLDKSGLPSDRFFAERPEGSVSTLKIQRTQQEDSAVYLCASSTRQVANEKLFFGSGTQLSVL.

Only a few counts were recorded for this clone. The chain couples TRBV19 to TRBJ1-3; D uncertain. CDR1 is LNHDA and CDR2 is SQIVND in the germline V gene (reference sequence). Trimming shortened V by 8 bases and J by 0 bases, and 11 bases separated the two germline ends. This CDR3 comprises 14 residues. In DNA form, the CDR3 reads TGTGCCAGTGCGACAATGAGCTCTGGAAACACCATATATTTT. Its translation: CASATMSSGNTIYF.